This TCR beta chain was sequenced for a study of memory CD4+ T cells and cytomegalovirus serostatus. General study results and limits: A US-trained random forest predicted CMV serostatus with median AUC around 0.9. Suggested: most of the CMV-linked TCR signature lies in CD4+ memory cells.

This clone was recorded only once. The antigen remains unidentified. Germline values: CDR1 LNHDA, CDR2 SQIVND (reference sequence). CDR3 length: 14 residues. Germline trimming cut 9 bases from V and 7 bases from J; bases unmatched to any gene: 10. Single viable CD3+CD4+CD8-CD45RO+ cells were sorted as the memory CD4+ T cells. Some clones are missing from TCRdb's copy, which holds only in-frame ones; the method was immunoSEQ multiplex PCR. This sample carries about 56,000 clones, about three quarters of them seen once, and the ten largest clones take under 3%. The gene calls are TRBV19 and TRBJ1-5, with 9 bases that match TRBD1. Sequenced sample: memory CD4+ T cells from blood. This receptor was obtained from an adult in good health and CMV-seropositive. CDR3 sequence: CASGQGLTRQPQHF. The DNA of the CDR3 is TGTGCCAGCGGACAGGGGCTTACGAGGCAGCCCCAGCATTTT.